This TCR beta chain appears in the sequencing data of a study of cytomegalovirus exposure and HLA in healthy donors (dated 2017 in TCRdb). In terms of the full investigation: According to an earlier analysis of 587 of the donors, roughly 180 million T cells yielded 100 million or so unique TCR beta sequences and approximately 280 Gb of sequence data. Approximately 310 gigabases of sequencing data and tens of millions of unique TCR sequences were included in an early release covering about 600 HLA-typed donors. Of the 350 to 450 genotyped donors, more than 75% were placed in the genetic ancestry cluster associated with self-reported Caucasian donors. The study was designed to test whether signatures of past pathogen exposure could be identified by cataloging public T cell receptors. The study profiled the T cell repertoires of around 700 subjects by immunosequencing and related them to cytomegalovirus serostatus. A separate validation cohort of more than 100 different subjects was used in addition to the approximately 670-subject first cohort. The study combined high-throughput TCR immunosequencing, statistical association of individual TCRs with disease status, and machine learning to predict cytomegalovirus infection status. A later analysis re-examined previously published TCR beta repertoires from several hundred donors and added high-resolution HLA genotyping to investigate patterns of TCR occurrence. Rather than drawing on any new phenotypic data, the later analysis identified candidate immune exposures from TCR beta sequences and the way those sequences occurred across donors. To decide whether each TCR beta V gene segment behaved as functional or pseudogenic, an earlier analysis of fewer than 750 of the donors relied on high-throughput TCR beta sequencing. Alongside the repertoire data, information on donor age, sex, ethnicity and CMV serostatus was compiled. A later genetic analysis took genome-wide SNP genotypes for about 65% of the roughly 670 donors and used that subset as a discovery cohort. Every repertoire in the discovery cohort had been generated on one and the same sequencing platform. HLA typing included class I and class II loci at four-digit resolution. The number of typed donors differed by locus: roughly 620-640 for A, B, C, DRB1 and DQB1; approximately 520 for DQA1; 606 for DPA1; and approximately 450 for DPB1. Roughly 5 DR-DQ haplotypes were handled as single units for association and clustering, since linkage in the cohort was strong. On average, around 240,000 unique TCR beta nucleotide sequences were sequenced per donor among some 420 genotyped donors of the cohort, with roughly 18% of those sequences being non-productive.

Reading from cysteine to phenylalanine, the CDR3 counts 12 amino acids. Of the read, only the CDR3 DNA is kept; its 36 bases are in frame from base 1. CDR1 is given as KGHSH and CDR2 as LQKENI, both from the germline V gene. Cut back by 6 bases and 4 bases, the V and J ends lie 8 bases apart. Library preparation was by the immunoSEQ multiplex PCR assay. A mixture of 60 forward primers for TCR Vbeta segments and 13 reverse primers for TCR Jbeta segments was used in the multiplex PCR. A multiplex PCR assay on genomic DNA amplified the CDR3 region of rearranged TCR beta genes. The Illumina HiSeq System was used to sequence the amplified TCR beta libraries as 87-base-pair reads. The authors processed their data as follows. A later analysis tallied 70 million to 100 million unique TCR beta chains across the 650 to 750 repertoires, and 10 million to 11 million of those chains were shared by two or more donors. Raw reads were error-corrected and collapsed into unique sequences with a nearest-neighbor algorithm that merged closely related sequences to remove PCR and sequencing errors. CDR3 sequences were aligned to IMGT reference sequences to assign V, D and J gene segments. For a sequence to be retained, a match of at least six nucleotides to both a V gene segment and a J gene segment was required. A rearrangement was called productive if the CDR3 had no stop codons and remained in frame with V and J, and every other rearrangement was called non-productive. Following IMGT convention, CDR3 was defined as the stretch from the second conserved V-encoded cysteine up to the conserved J-encoded phenylalanine. In an earlier analysis of approximately 590 of the donors, sequences lacking an unambiguous match to a single V gene segment were excluded. In an earlier analysis of several hundred of the donors, V segments were called functional above 56.7% productive rearrangements and were called segregating when the between-donor standard deviation exceeded 5%. A statistical classification framework was built for diagnosing cytomegalovirus status from the catalog of TCR beta chain sequences. In a later analysis, V and J genes were assigned by comparing TCR nucleotide sequences against IMGT/GENE-DB human TR gene sequences. The TCRdist pipeline was used in a later analysis to assign CDR3 sequences and most-parsimonious VDJ recombination scenarios. In a later analysis, each TCR beta chain was defined by its CDR3 amino acid sequence together with its V-gene family, and reads lacking a unique V-gene family were excluded. In a later analysis, 450 to 600 highly shared, low-generation-probability nucleotide sequences were removed to address suspected cross-contamination and a sequencing artifact. In a later analysis, a clonal expansion index was calculated for each public chain from normalized within-repertoire ranks of inferred template counts. In a later analysis, generation probabilities were computed using a VDJ recombination model fitted to out-of-frame rearrangements, and the results were checked against IGoR. In a later analysis, TCR-TCR, TCR-HLA and TCR-CMV co-occurrence was scored with hypergeometric tests, and a repertoire-size bias correction was applied to TCR pairs. To estimate false discovery rates, a later analysis permuted the HLA or CMV assignments 20 times. A later analysis grouped co-occurring TCRs with DBSCAN, adding TCRdist sequence similarity when clustering within HLA-allele-positive subsets. Repertoires with fewer than 30,000 or more than 120,000 public chains were left out of co-occurrence clustering, as were a handful of repertoires with anomalous nucleotide sharing. Imported from immuneACCESS, the table was reduced by TCRdb to in-frame sequences with V and J called. These copies leave out some clones; in studies compared against another copy, an unresolved V gene accounts for under half, and the cause of the remainder is not known. V, J and clone size reflect that table, while D and trimming were determined from the DNA. The sample table shows some 160,000 clones, and over 70% are seen once. 5.5% to 7.5% of the sample is taken by the ten largest.

Concerning this clone: There is no known antigen for this receptor. No much larger clone is present one base from it, and per-base qualities are unavailable.

The cohort comprised approximately 700 healthy bone marrow donors. Cohort members were all nominally healthy when sampled, although unrecorded immune exposures were likely present. The donor was CMV seropositive and was included in the group of approximately 300 seropositive cohort members. A peripheral blood sample was provided by each donor, and peripheral blood mononuclear cells were used for TCR beta sequencing. Genomic DNA was extracted from the blood cell samples with the Qiagen DNeasy Blood Extraction Kit. Findings and caveats that apply to the study as a whole: A later genetic analysis associated a missense DCLRE1C variant with V-gene and J-gene trimming of TCR beta chains, and an independent cohort replicated the association. According to a later analysis, TCR association rates differed among HLA loci, with DRB1 alleles showing the most associated TCRs and HLA-C alleles showing the fewest. For the cohort, immune exposure information was limited to CMV serostatus. A further reported finding was that TCR beta sequences accurately predicted the HLA-A and HLA-B alleles for most subjects in the first cohort. In the study, 164 TCR beta chains were listed as associated with cytomegalovirus. Because HLA typing was unavailable for some donors at each locus, only the typed subset was used in association tests. Most CMV-associated TCR beta chains appeared to be HLA-restricted in a later analysis, and the HLA associations seemed to be driven largely by CMV exposure. Most TCR sequences were seen in very few donors, while some public TCRs were found in many individuals. A later genetic analysis reported fewer N-insertions in productive TCRs among donors in an Asian-associated ancestry cluster than the 666-donor mean. A group of highly shared sequence variants was considered likely to be a technical artifact of the sequencing pipeline. In a later analysis, several top co-occurrence clusters were reported to appear linked to parvovirus B19, influenza, CMV and Epstein-Barr virus. Strong co-occurrence of HLA alleles, especially DR and DQ, made assigning TCR associations to individual alleles difficult. In this cohort, only TCR beta chains were sequenced, and detectable features were limited by the absence of alpha or paired-chain data. In an earlier analysis of approximately 590 of the donors, most TCR beta V segments appeared in productive rearrangements about 90% or about 30% of the time, broadly matching IMGT annotations. The authors suggested that the approach could potentially be generalized to other disease states and immunological phenotypes. A later analysis associated 16,951 TCR beta sequences with specific HLA alleles at a false discovery rate of 0.05. Linkage disequilibrium might explain the correlated functional status among segregating V segments, but an unknown experimental factor could not be ruled out. The earlier analysis of 587 of the donors excluded roughly 16 rarely observed V segments, including chromosome 9 orphons, because counts were too low. Some IMGT-functional V segments, including TRBV6-2 and TRBV6-3, could not be distinguished by the 87-base-pair reads and were therefore excluded. A later analysis found that HLA-associated TCR beta chains were more clonally expanded and had lower generation probabilities than equally common non-associated chains. The classifier was reported to diagnose cytomegalovirus status with high specificity and sensitivity in both the original cohort and the validation cohort. Three of the identified cytomegalovirus-associated TCR beta chains were confirmed in vitro to be specific for cytomegalovirus antigens. Roughly uniform sequencing depth across donors was assumed in presence/absence analyses, although this assumption may not hold.

Material: PBMCs. The TCR was taken from a woman between 35 and 50 years old in good health and CMV-seropositive. The rearrangement joined TRBV18 to TRBJ2-3; no D gene can be assigned with confidence. CDR3 loop: CASSQASDTQYF. The nucleotide sequence reads as follows: TGTGCCAGCTCCCAAGCGTCAGATACGCAGTATTTT.